The clone carrying this TCR beta chain was recorded at least ten times. The antigen remains undetermined. The CDR3 runs 14 residues. The germline CDR1 and CDR2 sequences are KGHDR and SFDVKD. The germline V and J ends were trimmed by 2 bases and 6 bases, with 9 bases remaining between them. The data belong to a study of metastatic and nonmetastatic thyroid tumors. For the study at large: The comparison covered peripheral blood and tumor or nodule tissue in malignant and benign thyroid patients. Study-wide results and caveats: As reported, TCR beta diversity in blood and tumor was significantly higher in malignant thyroid tumors than in benign nodules.

There were no patients who had received any treatment before thyroid surgery. TCRdb reprocessed the PCR reads via MiXCR. The sample lists about 40,000 clones; roughly 13% were seen once. The sample consisted of blood. The rearrangement links TRBV24-1 to TRBJ2-2; D is unclear. The receptor's source is a female donor with papillary thyroid cancer or a benign thyroid nodule (not recorded which). Some clones in this sample may be carry-over from other donors' samples. CDR3 DNA sequence: TGTGCCACCAGTGATTCGCAGGCCCCCGGGGAGCTGTTTTTT. It specifies CATSDSQAPGELFF.